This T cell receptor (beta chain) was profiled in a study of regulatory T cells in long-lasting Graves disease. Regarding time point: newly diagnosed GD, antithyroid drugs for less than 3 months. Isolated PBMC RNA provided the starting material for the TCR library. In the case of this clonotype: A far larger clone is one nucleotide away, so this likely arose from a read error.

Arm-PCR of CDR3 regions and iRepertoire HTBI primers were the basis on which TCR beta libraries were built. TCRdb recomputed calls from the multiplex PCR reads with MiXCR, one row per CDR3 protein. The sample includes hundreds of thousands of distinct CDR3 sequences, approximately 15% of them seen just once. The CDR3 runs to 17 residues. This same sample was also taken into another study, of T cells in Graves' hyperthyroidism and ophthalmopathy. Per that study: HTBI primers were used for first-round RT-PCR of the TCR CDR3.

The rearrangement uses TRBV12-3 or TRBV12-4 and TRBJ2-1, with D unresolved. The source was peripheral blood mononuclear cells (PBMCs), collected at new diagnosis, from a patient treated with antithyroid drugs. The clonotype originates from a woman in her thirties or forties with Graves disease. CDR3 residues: CASSLAEMSTDQETQHF. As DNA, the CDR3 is TGTGCCAGCAGTTTAGCGGAGATGAGCACAGACCAAGAGACCCAGCACTTC.